Presented here are 8 T cell receptor beta chains from one specimen sequenced in a study of cytomegalovirus exposure and HLA in healthy donors. The PCR contained 60 Vbeta and 13 Jbeta primers. Sequencing was performed with immunoSEQ multiplex PCR; in TCRdb, only in-frame clones are kept and a portion is missing. This table holds 150,000 to 200,000 clones. Sequenced input: PBMCs. The source of these receptors is a woman aged 18-29 years in good health and CMV-seropositive.

The chain joins TRBV6-1 to TRBJ2-4; D unresolved. The germline CDR1 and CDR2 sequences are MNHNS and SASEGT. This CDR3 contains 14 residues. V was pared by 8 bases and J by 1 base, with 12 bases between. CDR3 nucleotides: TGTGCCAGCTCGGTGGTTGATGCCAAAAACATTCAGTACTTC. This gives the protein CASSVVDAKNIQYF.

The chain recombines TRBV10-3 with TRBJ2-7; 7 bases are shared with TRBD2. From germline, CDR1 is ENHRY and CDR2 SYGVKD. CDR3 size: 14 residues. The trim removed 5 bases at V and 0 bases at J, leaving 4 bases unmatched. CDR3 sequence (DNA): TGTGCCATCAGTACCGGGACTATCTCCTACGAGCAGTACTTC. Translated, it gives CAISTGTISYEQYF.

The chain couples TRBV29-1 to TRBJ2-7; 8 positions match TRBD1. This CDR3 comprises 14 residues. Trimming cost V 0 bases and J 1 base; bases outside gene matches: 2. From germline, CDR1 is SQVTM and CDR2 ANQGSEA. The CDR3 DNA follows: TGCAGCGTTGAAGAACGGACAGGGTCCTACGAGCAGTACTTC. Its translation: CSVEERTGSYEQYF.

This chain uses TRBV30 with TRBJ1-2, with 8 bases fitting TRBD1. V dropped 2 bases and J dropped 8; count of bases not matched to a gene: 4. Germline V lookup: CDR1 GTSNPN, CDR2 SVGIG (reference sequence). The length of the CDR3 is 12 residues. CDR3: CAWSRTGIGYTF. CDR3 bases: TGTGCCTGGAGTAGGACAGGGATCGGCTACACCTTC.

This chain joins TRBV18 and TRBJ1-6, with 7 bases matching TRBD1. The length of the CDR3 is 15 residues. Germline CDR1 and CDR2: KGHSH and LQKENI. The V and J ends lost 3 bases and 8 bases, in that order; junction bases with no gene match: 7. CDR3 in amino acids: CASSPAGGFDSPLHF. The CDR3 DNA reads TGTGCCAGCTCACCTGCAGGGGGTTTCGATTCACCCCTCCACTTT.

The chain couples TRBV5-1 to TRBJ1-1, with TRBD1 as a possible D gene (5 bases). The germline gives CDR1 SGHRS, CDR2 YFSETQ. Trimming removed 1 base at V and 5 bases at J, with 24 bases between. This CDR3 has 18 amino acids. The CDR3 spells CASSLLLRDAPGRTEAFF. In DNA form, the CDR3 reads TGCGCCAGCAGCTTGTTGCTTCGGGACGCCCCGGGGAGGACTGAAGCTTTCTTT.

The rearrangement uses TRBV9 and TRBJ1-2; 7 bases match TRBD1. The germline gives CDR1 SGDLS, CDR2 YYNGEE. The CDR3 has 15 residues. V was clipped by 2 bases and J by 8 bases; unmatched bases: 12. DNA of the CDR3: TGTGCCAGCAGCGTCACCCCGACAGGGACGGGGGGCTACACCTTC. Encoded protein: CASSVTPTGTGGYTF. The whole variable domain, remainder taken from reference TRBV9 and TRBJ1-2, is DSGVTQTPKHLITATGQRVTLRCSPRSGDLSVYWYQQSLDQGLQFLIQYYNGEERAKGNILERFSAQQFPDLHSELNLSSLELGDSALYFCASSVTPTGTGGYTFGSGTRLTVV.

The chain employs TRBV7-8 and TRBJ2-7, with D perhaps TRBD2 (5 bases). CDR1 is SGHVS and CDR2 is FQNEAQ in the germline V gene. There are 14 residues in the CDR3. Trimming cost V 5 bases and J 1 base, with 12 bases left between them. CDR3 amino acids: CASSPLRGSYEQYF. The CDR3, as DNA: TGTGCCAGCAGCCCCCTTCGGGGTTCCTACGAGCAGTACTTC. Drawing the rest from reference TRBV7-8 and TRBJ2-7, the complete variable domain is GAGVSQSPRYKVAKRGQDVALRCDPISGHVSLFWYQQALGQGPEFLTYFQNEAQLDKSGLPSDRFFAERPEGSVSTLKIQRTQQEDSAVYLCASSPLRGSYEQYFGPGTRLTVT.